This T cell receptor beta chain emerged from a study of a mutant IDH1 vaccine in newly diagnosed glioma. Study-level information: Patients got their first vaccination 4-6 weeks after radiotherapy alone, or with temozolomide cycles. Therapy received beforehand was radiotherapy, temozolomide, or both, with most patients given both. Points from the study as a whole: Of the patients, about 95% had vaccine-induced immune responses.

As to time point: week 47, end of study. In every dose of vaccine, 300 ug of mutant IDH1 20-mer peptide was given alongside topical imiquimod. During weeks 1, 3, 5, 7, 11, 15, 19 and 23, patients received eight vaccinations. Details on this clone: Its antigen is as yet unknown.

The ends lost 5 bases at V and 2 bases at J; junction bases unmatched: 12. CDR1 LNHDA and CDR2 SQIVND come from the germline V gene (reference sequence). The CDR3 length is 16 residues. Profiling relied on immunoSEQ multiplex PCR, and the TCRdb table lists in-frame clones only, not all of them. The sample yields 8,500 to 14,000 clones, around 85% seen once. This clonotype was obtained from a man in his thirties or forties with glioma. Sequencing used PBMCs, obtained from a glioma patient whose treatment included an IDH1 peptide vaccine. This chain uses TRBV19 with TRBJ2-7; TRBD2 matches 7 bases. The DNA of the CDR3 is TGTGCCAGTAGTTTTCCAGCCGGGAGGTCGCCCTACGAGCAGTACTTC. Translation gives CASSFPAGRSPYEQYF.